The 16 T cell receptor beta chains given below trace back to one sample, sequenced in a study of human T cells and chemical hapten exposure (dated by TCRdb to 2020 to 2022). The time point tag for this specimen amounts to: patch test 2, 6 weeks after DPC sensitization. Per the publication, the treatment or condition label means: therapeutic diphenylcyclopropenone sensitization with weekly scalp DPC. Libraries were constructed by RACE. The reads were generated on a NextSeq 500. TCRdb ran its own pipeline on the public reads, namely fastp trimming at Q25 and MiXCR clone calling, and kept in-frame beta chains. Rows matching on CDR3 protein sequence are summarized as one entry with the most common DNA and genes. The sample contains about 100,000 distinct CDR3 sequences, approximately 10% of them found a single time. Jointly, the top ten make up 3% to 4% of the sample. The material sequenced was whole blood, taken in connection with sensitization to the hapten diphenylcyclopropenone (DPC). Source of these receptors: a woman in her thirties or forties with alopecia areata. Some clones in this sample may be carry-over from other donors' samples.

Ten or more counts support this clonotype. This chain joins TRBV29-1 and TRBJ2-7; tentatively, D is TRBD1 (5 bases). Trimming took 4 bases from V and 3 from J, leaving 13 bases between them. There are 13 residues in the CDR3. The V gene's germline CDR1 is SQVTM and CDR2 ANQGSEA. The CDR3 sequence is CSVVETDNYEQYF. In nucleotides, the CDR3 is TGCAGCGTTGTCGAGACAGATAACTACGAGCAGTACTTC.

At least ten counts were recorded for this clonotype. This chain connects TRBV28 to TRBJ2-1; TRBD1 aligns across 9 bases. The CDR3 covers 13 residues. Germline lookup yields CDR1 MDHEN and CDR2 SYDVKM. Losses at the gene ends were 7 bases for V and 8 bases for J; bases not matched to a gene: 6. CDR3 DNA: TGTGCCAGCATGACAGGGGGAGCCTATGAGCAGTTCTTC. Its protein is CASMTGGAYEQFF.

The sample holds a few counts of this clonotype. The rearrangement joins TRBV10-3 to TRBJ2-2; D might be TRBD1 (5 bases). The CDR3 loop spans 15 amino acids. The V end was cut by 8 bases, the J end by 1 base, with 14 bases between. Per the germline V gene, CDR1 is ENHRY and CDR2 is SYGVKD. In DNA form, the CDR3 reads TGTGCCATCCACCTAGGGGTAGGGAACACCGGGGAGCTGTTTTTT. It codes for CAIHLGVGNTGELFF.

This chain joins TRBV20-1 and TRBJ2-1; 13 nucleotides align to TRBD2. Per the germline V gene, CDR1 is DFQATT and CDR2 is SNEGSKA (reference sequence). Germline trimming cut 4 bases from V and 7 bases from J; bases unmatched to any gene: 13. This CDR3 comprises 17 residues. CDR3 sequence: CSATSGTSGTARNEQFF. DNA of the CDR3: TGCAGTGCTACCTCCGGGACTAGCGGGACCGCGAGGAATGAGCAGTTCTTC.

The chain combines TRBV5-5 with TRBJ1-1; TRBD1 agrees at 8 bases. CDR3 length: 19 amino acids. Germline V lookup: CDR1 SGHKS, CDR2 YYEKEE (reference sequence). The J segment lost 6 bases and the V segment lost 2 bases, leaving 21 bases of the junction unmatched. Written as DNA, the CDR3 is TGTGCCAGCAGCTTCTCCGGACTCGACAGGGGCCTGGCCCGCGCTGAAGCTTTCTTT. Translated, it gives CASSFSGLDRGLARAEAFF. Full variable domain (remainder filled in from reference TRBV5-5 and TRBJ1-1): DAGVTQSPTHLIKTRGQQVTLRCSPISGHKSVSWYQQVLGQGPQFIFQYYEKEERGRGNFPDRFSARQFPNYSSELNVNALLLGDSALYLCASSFSGLDRGLARAEAFFGQGTRLTVV.

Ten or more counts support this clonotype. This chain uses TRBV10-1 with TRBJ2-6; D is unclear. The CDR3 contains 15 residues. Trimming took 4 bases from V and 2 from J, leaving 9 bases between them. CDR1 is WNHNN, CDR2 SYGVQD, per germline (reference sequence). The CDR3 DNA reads TGCGCCAGCAGTGTCTGGGGTCCTGGGGCCAACGTCCTGACTTTC. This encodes CASSVWGPGANVLTF.

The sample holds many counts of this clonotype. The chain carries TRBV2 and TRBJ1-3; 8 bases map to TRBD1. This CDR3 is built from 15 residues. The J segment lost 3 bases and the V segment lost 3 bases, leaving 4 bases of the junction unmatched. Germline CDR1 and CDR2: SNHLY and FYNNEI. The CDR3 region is CASSEGRGLGNTIYF. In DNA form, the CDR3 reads TGTGCCAGCAGTGAGGGCAGGGGGCTTGGAAACACCATATATTTT. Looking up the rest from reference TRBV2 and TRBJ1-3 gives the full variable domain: EPEVTQTPSHQVTQMGQEVILRCVPISNHLYFYWYRQILGQKVEFLVSFYNNEISEKSEIFDDQFSVERPDGSNFTLKIRSTKLEDSAMYFCASSEGRGLGNTIYFGEGSWLTVV.

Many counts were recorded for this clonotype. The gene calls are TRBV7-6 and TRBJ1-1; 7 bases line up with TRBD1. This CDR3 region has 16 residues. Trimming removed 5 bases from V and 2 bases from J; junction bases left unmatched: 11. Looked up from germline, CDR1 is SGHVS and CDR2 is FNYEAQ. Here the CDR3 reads CASSLDRAGGNTEAFF. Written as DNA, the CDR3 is TGTGCCAGCAGCCTCGACAGGGCCGGAGGAAACACTGAAGCTTTCTTT.

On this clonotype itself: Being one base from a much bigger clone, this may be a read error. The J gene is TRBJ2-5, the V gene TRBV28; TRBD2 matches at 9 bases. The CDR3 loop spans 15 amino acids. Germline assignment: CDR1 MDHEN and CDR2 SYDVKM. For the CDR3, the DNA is TGTACCAGCAGTTATAGCGGGAGTTCGAGAGAGACCCAGTACTTC. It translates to CTSSYSGSSRETQYF.

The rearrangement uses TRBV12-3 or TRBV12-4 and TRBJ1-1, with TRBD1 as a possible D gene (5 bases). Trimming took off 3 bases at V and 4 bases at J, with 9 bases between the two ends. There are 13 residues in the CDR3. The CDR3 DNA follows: TGTGCCAGCAGTTTCCCAGGGATCACTGAAGCTTTCTTT. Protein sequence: CASSFPGITEAFF.

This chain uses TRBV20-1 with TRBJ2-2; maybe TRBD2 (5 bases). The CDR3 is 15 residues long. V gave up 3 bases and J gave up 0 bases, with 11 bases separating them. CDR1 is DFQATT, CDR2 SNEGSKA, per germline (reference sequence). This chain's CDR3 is CSASDRGSNTGELFF. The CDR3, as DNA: TGCAGTGCTAGTGATCGGGGATCGAACACCGGGGAGCTGTTTTTT.

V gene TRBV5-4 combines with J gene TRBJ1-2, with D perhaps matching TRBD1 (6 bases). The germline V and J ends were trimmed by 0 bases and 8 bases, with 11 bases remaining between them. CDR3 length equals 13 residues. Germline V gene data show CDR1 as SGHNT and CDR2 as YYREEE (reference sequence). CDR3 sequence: CASSLAGVKGYTF. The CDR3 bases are TGTGCCAGCAGCTTGGCAGGGGTTAAAGGCTACACCTTC.

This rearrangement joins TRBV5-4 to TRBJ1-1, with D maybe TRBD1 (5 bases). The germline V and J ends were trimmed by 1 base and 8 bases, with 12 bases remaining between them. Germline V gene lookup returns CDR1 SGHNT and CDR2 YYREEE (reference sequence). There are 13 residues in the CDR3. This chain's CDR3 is CASSLYSRTEAFF. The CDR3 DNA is TGTGCCAGCAGCTTGTACTCTCGGACAGAAGCTTTCTTT.

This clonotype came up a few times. In DNA form, the CDR3 reads TGTGCCAGAAGCCAAGGACGACATCTGGGGGGCTACACCTTC. Translation gives CARSQGRHLGGYTF. The J gene is TRBJ1-2, the V gene TRBV5-3; unclear D gene. TRBV5-3 is noted as an ORF with a role that remains uncertain. V was clipped by 4 bases and J by 8 bases, with 18 bases between them. The CDR3 is 14 amino acids.

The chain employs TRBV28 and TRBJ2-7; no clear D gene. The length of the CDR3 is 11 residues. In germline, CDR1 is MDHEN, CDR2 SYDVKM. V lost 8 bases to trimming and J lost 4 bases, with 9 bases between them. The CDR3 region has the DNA TGTGCCAGCGGCCTTCGGTACGAGCAGTACTTC. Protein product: CASGLRYEQYF.

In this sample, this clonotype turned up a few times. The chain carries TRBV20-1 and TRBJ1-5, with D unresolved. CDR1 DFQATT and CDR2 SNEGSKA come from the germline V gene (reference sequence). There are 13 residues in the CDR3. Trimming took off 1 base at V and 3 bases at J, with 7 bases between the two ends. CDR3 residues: CSARGQVNQPQHF. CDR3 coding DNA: TGCAGTGCTAGAGGCCAGGTCAATCAGCCCCAGCATTTT.